The next 31 T cell receptor beta chains were all read from a single sample in a study of PD-1 blockade in classical Hodgkin lymphoma. There was relapse after autologous stem cell transplantation in every patient, and there was variation in brentuximab vedotin exposure. Using immunoSEQ multiplex PCR, the repertoire was profiled, and TCRdb retains in-frame clones only, with some absent. The sample comprises 40,000 to 50,000 clones, around 83% of which are singletons, and just over 5.5% rests with the top ten. This specimen consisted of peripheral blood mononuclear cells (PBMCs), obtained before the second cycle of nivolumab. All receptors derive from a human donor with classical Hodgkin lymphoma.

The chain uses TRBV18 and TRBJ2-7; D uncertain. The CDR3 covers 15 residues. V shed 3 bases and J shed 2 bases, with 14 bases lying between them. Per the germline V gene, CDR1 is KGHSH and CDR2 is LQKENI. The CDR3 protein is CASSPKFNPTYEQYF. Here the CDR3 DNA reads TGTGCCAGCTCACCGAAGTTTAACCCAACCTACGAGCAGTACTTC.

The chain uses TRBV27 and TRBJ2-5, with D possibly matching TRBD1 (6 bases). CDR3 size: 15 residues. V was clipped by 3 bases and J by 0 bases, with 11 bases between them. Looked up from germline, CDR1 is MNHEY and CDR2 is SMNVEV (reference sequence). CDR3 residues: CASSFNRVNQETQYF. The CDR3 DNA reads TGTGCCAGCAGTTTCAACAGGGTAAACCAAGAGACCCAGTACTTC.

The chain couples TRBV9 to TRBJ2-7; possibly TRBD1 for D (6 bases). The CDR3 totals 13 residues. Per germline, CDR1 SGDLS and CDR2 YYNGEE. Trimming stripped 2 bases from V and 4 bases from J, with 10 bases between. The CDR3 protein is CASSVGDNYEQYF. The CDR3 nucleotides are TGTGCCAGCAGCGTGGGGGACAATTACGAGCAGTACTTC. Drawing the rest from reference TRBV9 and TRBJ2-7, the complete variable domain is DSGVTQTPKHLITATGQRVTLRCSPRSGDLSVYWYQQSLDQGLQFLIQYYNGEERAKGNILERFSAQQFPDLHSELNLSSLELGDSALYFCASSVGDNYEQYFGPGTRLTVT.

This clone was observed a handful of times. Other DNA sequences of this sample code for an identical CDR3. The rearrangement links TRBV5-1 to TRBJ2-1; D call uncertain. The V end lost 0 bases, the J end lost 6 bases, and 1 base lay between the germline ends. Germline V gene sequence: CDR1 SGHRS, CDR2 YFSETQ. This CDR3 spans 11 amino acids. The CDR3 spells CASSLGNEQFF. Here the CDR3 DNA reads TGCGCCAGCAGCTTGGGCAATGAGCAGTTCTTC.

This chain uses TRBV11-1 with TRBJ2-7, with TRBD1 identical over 8 bases. The CDR3 is 16 residues long. The V segment lost 0 bases and the J segment 3 bases; nucleotides outside the gene matches: 7. Looked up from germline, CDR1 is SGHAT and CDR2 is FQDESV (reference sequence). DNA for the CDR3: TGTGCCAGCAGCTTAGCGGGACAGGCTACCCTCTACGAGCAGTACTTC. Its protein is CASSLAGQATLYEQYF.

This sequence joins TRBV7-2 and TRBJ2-7; 14 positions match TRBD2. The trim removed 5 bases at V and 6 bases at J, leaving 6 bases unmatched. CDR1 is SGHTA, CDR2 FQGNSA, per germline. This CDR3 has 15 residues. The CDR3 region has the DNA TGTGCCAGCAGCCCACCTGGACTAGCGGGGGGCGAGCAGTACTTC. Residues: CASSPPGLAGGEQYF. Supplemented by reference TRBV7-2 and TRBJ2-7, the full variable domain reads GAGVSQSPSNKVTEKGKDVELRCDPISGHTALYWYRQSLGQGLEFLIYFQGNSAPDKSGLPSDRFSAERTGGSVSTLTIQRTQQEDSAVYLCASSPPGLAGGEQYFGPGTRLTVT.

In nucleotides, the CDR3 is TGTGCCAGCAGACCCACAGGACAGGGGGCATTTGAGACCCAGTACTTC. It codes for CASRPTGQGAFETQYF. The chain couples TRBV7-9 to TRBJ2-5; TRBD1 agrees at 11 bases. CDR3 size: 16 residues. V was clipped by 6 bases and J by 5 bases; unmatched bases: 11. Germline V CDR1 and CDR2: SEHNR, FQNEAQ (reference sequence). Combining the CDR3 with reference TRBV7-9 and TRBJ2-5 gives the whole variable domain DTGVSQNPRHKITKRGQNVTFRCDPISEHNRLYWYRQTLGQGPEFLTYFQNEAQLEKSRLLSDRFSAERPKGSFSTLEIQRTEQGDSAMYLCASRPTGQGAFETQYFGPGTRLLVL.

This chain joins TRBV6-5 and TRBJ2-7; 7 positions match TRBD1. CDR1 and CDR2 from the germline V gene are MNHEY and SVGAGI. The CDR3 is 16 residues long. V lost 4 bases, J lost 3 bases, and 12 bases stayed unmatched. The CDR3: CASSSYKGGPFYEQYF. In DNA form, the CDR3 reads TGTGCCAGCAGTTCCTATAAAGGGGGCCCATTCTACGAGCAGTACTTC.

The gene calls are TRBV14 and TRBJ2-3; maybe TRBD1 (6 bases). Germline V gene lookup returns CDR1 SGHDN and CDR2 FVKESK. The CDR3 covers 14 residues. V shed 3 bases and J shed 1 base, with 8 bases lying between them. In DNA, the CDR3 is TGTGCCAGCAGCCATAGACAGGGCACAGATACGCAGTATTTT. Translation: CASSHRQGTDTQYF.

The chain is built from TRBV7-9 and TRBJ2-7, with 9 positions matching TRBD2. Germline loops: CDR1 SEHNR, CDR2 FQNEAQ (reference sequence). The trim removed 5 bases at V and 0 bases at J, leaving 8 bases unmatched. The CDR3 is 16 amino acids. CDR3 residues: CASSPRGGASSYEQYF. The CDR3 nucleotides read TGTGCCAGCAGCCCGCGGGGGGGGGCCAGCTCCTACGAGCAGTACTTC.

This clone is medium-sized in the sample. This chain links TRBV18 with TRBJ2-1, with a tentative D call TRBD2 (6 bases). Trimming removed 2 bases at V and 8 bases at J, with 16 bases between. The CDR3 is made up of 15 amino acids. Per the germline V gene, CDR1 is KGHSH and CDR2 is LQKENI. The CDR3 region is CASSPNRLGWDEQFF. The CDR3 DNA is TGTGCCAGCTCACCAAATCGACTAGGGTGGGATGAGCAGTTCTTC.

The chain has TRBV6-1 and TRBJ2-1; D is unresolved. V lost 6 bases and J lost 1, with 7 bases in between. Per the germline V gene, CDR1 is MNHNS and CDR2 is SASEGT. The CDR3 sequence is 13 residues long. Written as DNA, the CDR3 is TGTGCCAGCAGCGGAGAGTCCTACAATGAGCAGTTCTTC. It encodes CASSGESYNEQFF.

V is TRBV6-5 and J is TRBJ1-6; perhaps TRBD1 as D (5 bases). Trimming removed 2 bases at V and 13 bases at J, with 12 bases between. Per the germline V gene, CDR1 is MNHEY and CDR2 is SVGAGI. The CDR3 covers 13 residues. In DNA, the CDR3 is TGTGCCAGCAGTTACCCCCGCTGGGGGCCCCTCCACTTT. This codes for CASSYPRWGPLHF.

The chain uses TRBV7-2 and TRBJ2-3; unclear D gene. Germline values: CDR1 SGHTA, CDR2 FQGNSA. CDR3 length: 13 residues. Trimming cost V 3 bases and J 1 base, with 5 bases left between them. DNA for the CDR3: TGTGCCAGCAGCTTCCAACGCACAGATACGCAGTATTTT. This codes for CASSFQRTDTQYF. Variable domain in full (rest from reference TRBV7-2 and TRBJ2-3): GAGVSQSPSNKVTEKGKDVELRCDPISGHTALYWYRQSLGQGLEFLIYFQGNSAPDKSGLPSDRFSAERTGGSVSTLTIQRTQQEDSAVYLCASSFQRTDTQYFGPGTRLTVL.

V and J are TRBV27 and TRBJ1-3; a weak D match, TRBD1 (5 bases). Germline-derived CDR1 and CDR2 are MNHEY and SMNVEV (reference sequence). Deletions cut 6 bases from V and 5 bases from J, with 11 bases between. The CDR3 contains 13 residues. The CDR3 sequence: CASRTDSRNTIYF. The DNA for the CDR3 is TGTGCCAGCAGGACAGATTCCCGAAACACCATATATTTT.

The rearrangement links TRBV12-5 to TRBJ2-3; TRBD2 is a possible D gene (6 bases). This CDR3 region has 16 residues. Trimming left V 4 bases short and J 6 bases short, with 20 bases between. Germline V gene lookup returns CDR1 LGHNT and CDR2 FRNRAP. The CDR3 loop is CASGSSEGFVRDTQYF. The CDR3 DNA reads as TGTGCTAGTGGTTCCTCGGAGGGTTTTGTCCGGGATACGCAGTATTTT.

The J gene is TRBJ1-2, the V gene TRBV5-4; 7 nucleotides align to TRBD1. Germline values: CDR1 SGHNT, CDR2 YYREEE (reference sequence). The CDR3 runs 13 residues. The J segment lost 8 bases and the V segment lost 4 bases, leaving 8 bases of the junction unmatched. Written as DNA, the CDR3 is TGTGCCAGCAGCCGCGAGGGGGCTTGGGGCTACACCTTC. It specifies CASSREGAWGYTF.

Here the CDR3 DNA reads TGCGCCAGCAGCTTGCGGACAGGGTTTTTAGGGGAAAAACTGTTTTTT. Its protein product is CASSLRTGFLGEKLFF. The chain employs TRBV5-1 and TRBJ1-4; 8 nucleotides match TRBD1. Germline CDR1 reads SGHRS; CDR2 reads YFSETQ. V shed 1 base and J 8 bases; nucleotides not matched to a gene: 10. There are 16 residues in the CDR3.

V gene TRBV9 combines with J gene TRBJ2-2; 7 bases agree with TRBD1. The CDR3 is made up of 15 amino acids. The V gene's germline CDR1 is SGDLS and CDR2 YYNGEE. Trimming cost V 4 bases and J 1 base; bases outside gene matches: 4. CDR3 nucleotide sequence: TGTGCCAGCAGCACCAGACAGGGGAACACCGGGGAGCTGTTTTTT. Translating gives CASSTRQGNTGELFF.

The chain couples TRBV28 to TRBJ2-3; D unclear. V lost 4 bases to trimming and J lost 3 bases, with 5 bases between them. CDR1 and CDR2 from the germline V gene are MDHEN and SYDVKM. This CDR3 contains 12 residues. The CDR3 DNA follows: TGTGCCAGCAGTTCCTATACAGATACGCAGTATTTT. It specifies CASSSYTDTQYF.

The chain carries TRBV27 and TRBJ2-1; possibly TRBD2 for D (5 bases). The CDR3 is 15 residues long. CDR1 and CDR2 (germline): MNHEY, SMNVEV (reference sequence). V lost 7 bases and J 3 bases, leaving 16 bases between the germline ends. In nucleotides, the CDR3 is TGTGCCAGCATTGCGTCCAGCGGTCGCTACAATGAGCAGTTCTTC. This sequence encodes CASIASSGRYNEQFF.

The chain uses TRBV7-2 and TRBJ1-5; unclear D gene. V gave up 1 base and J gave up 6 bases, with 4 bases separating them. The germline V gene has CDR1 SGHTA and CDR2 FQGNSA. The CDR3 runs to 12 residues. The CDR3 protein is CASSLVGQPQHF. CDR3 in DNA: TGTGCCAGCAGCTTAGTGGGTCAGCCCCAGCATTTT.

This clone was counted a single time. The chain joins TRBV7-6 to TRBJ2-2; D is perhaps TRBD2 (6 bases). Germline loops: CDR1 SGHVS, CDR2 FNYEAQ. Between the trimmed V and J ends, which lost 7 bases and 6 bases, there was a span of 12 bases. This CDR3 has 13 residues. This chain's CDR3 is CASTLRGSGELFF. CDR3 DNA: TGTGCCAGCACCTTGCGGGGATCCGGGGAGCTGTTTTTT.

V usage is TRBV13 and J usage is TRBJ2-7; weak D call: TRBD2 (5 bases). Germline V gene lookup returns CDR1 PRHDT and CDR2 FYEKMQ (reference sequence). The CDR3 length is 11 residues. Trimming took off 4 bases at V and 4 bases at J, with 5 bases between the two ends. CDR3 region: CASSSGYEQYF. The CDR3 DNA is TGTGCCAGCAGCTCGGGATACGAGCAGTACTTC.

This chain connects TRBV20-1 to TRBJ2-5, with D unclear. V lost 5 bases, J lost 1 base, and 2 bases lay in between. Germline CDR1 is DFQATT and CDR2 is SNEGSKA (reference sequence). The CDR3 runs 10 residues. The CDR3, as DNA: TGCAGTGCTCCCCAAGAGACCCAGTACTTC. Translating gives CSAPQETQYF.

The chain employs TRBV5-1 and TRBJ2-2; 9 positions agree with TRBD2. From germline, CDR1 is SGHRS and CDR2 YFSETQ. The CDR3 has 17 residues. With V trimmed by 1 base and J by 5 bases, 9 bases remained unmatched. The CDR3 coding sequence is TGCGCCAGCAGCTTGTCAGCGGGGGGCCGGGTTACCGGGGAGCTGTTTTTT. Its protein is CASSLSAGGRVTGELFF. The complete variable domain, with remaining parts taken from reference TRBV5-1 and TRBJ2-2, reads KAGVTQTPRYLIKTRGQQVTLSCSPISGHRSVSWYQQTPGQGLQFLFEYFSETQRNKGNFPGRFSGRQFSNSRSEMNVSTLELGDSALYLCASSLSAGGRVTGELFFGEGSRLTVL.

This chain's CDR3 is CSVEDWGLANEQFF. Here the CDR3 DNA reads TGCAGCGTTGAAGATTGGGGACTAGCGAATGAGCAGTTCTTC. The rearrangement uses TRBV29-1 and TRBJ2-1; 10 positions agree with TRBD2. The CDR3 loop spans 14 amino acids. Germline V CDR1 and CDR2: SQVTM, ANQGSEA. The J segment lost 7 bases and the V segment lost 0 bases, leaving 3 bases of the junction unmatched.

The chain employs TRBV21-1 and TRBJ1-3. TRBV21-1 is recorded as a pseudogene. The CDR3 is 17 residues long. CDR3 residues: CASSTPGEGGNGNTIYF. The CDR3 DNA is TGTGCCAGCAGCACCCCCGGCGAGGGAGGGAATGGAAACACCATATATTTT.

The CDR3 region has the DNA TGTGCCAGCAGCTATAGACTAGCGGGAGGAGCCTACAATGAGCAGTTCTTC. Its translation: CASSYRLAGGAYNEQFF. The chain links TRBV11-2 to TRBJ2-1; 13 bases line up with TRBD2. V shed 4 bases and J 2 bases; nucleotides not matched to a gene: 5. The CDR3 is made up of 17 amino acids. Looked up from germline, CDR1 is SGHAT and CDR2 is FQNNGV.

The V and J genes are TRBV5-1 and TRBJ2-1, with D tentatively TRBD2 (6 bases). Deletions cut 3 bases from V and 7 bases from J, with 17 bases between. This CDR3 region has 15 residues. Germline V lookup: CDR1 SGHRS, CDR2 YFSETQ. CDR3 nucleotides: TGCGCCAGCAGCTATGGGGGAGTCGCGGGAAATGAGCAGTTCTTC. It encodes CASSYGGVAGNEQFF.

This chain joins TRBV19 and TRBJ1-3, with TRBD1 identical over 7 bases. The CDR3 is 14 amino acids. CDR1 LNHDA and CDR2 SQIVND come from the germline V gene (reference sequence). With 7 bases clipped from V and 7 bases from J, the junction kept 10 bases outside the gene matches. In nucleotides, the CDR3 is TGTGCCAGTAAACACAGGGGAATGCGGAACACCATATATTTT. It specifies CASKHRGMRNTIYF.